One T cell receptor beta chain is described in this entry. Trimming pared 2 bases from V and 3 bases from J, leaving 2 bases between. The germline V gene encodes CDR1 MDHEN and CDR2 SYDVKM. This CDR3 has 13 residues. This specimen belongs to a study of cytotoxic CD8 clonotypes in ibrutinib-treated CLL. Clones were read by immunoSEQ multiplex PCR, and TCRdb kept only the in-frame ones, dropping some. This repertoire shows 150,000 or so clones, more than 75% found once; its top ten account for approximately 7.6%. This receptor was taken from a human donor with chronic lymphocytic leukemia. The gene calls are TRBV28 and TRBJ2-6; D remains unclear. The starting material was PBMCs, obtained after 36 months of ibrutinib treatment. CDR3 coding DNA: TGTGCCAGCAGTTTAGGTGGGGCCAACGTCCTGACTTTC. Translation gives CASSLGGANVLTF.